This entry lists 27 T cell receptor beta chains sequenced from one sample in a study of cytomegalovirus exposure and HLA in healthy donors. With 60 Vbeta and 13 Jbeta primers, the PCR was carried out. TCRdb keeps only in-frame clones here, not all; method: immunoSEQ multiplex PCR. The table includes over 85,000 clones, around 85% detected once. Source material: PBMCs. The source is a young man in good health and CMV-seropositive.

V usage is TRBV6-1 and J usage is TRBJ2-5, with D possibly matching TRBD2 (5 bases). The DNA end favors TRBJ2-7, so the J call may be wrong. There are 14 residues in the CDR3. Germline V gene data show CDR1 as MNHNS and CDR2 as SASEGT. The CDR3 protein is CASSESPGLYEQYF. Written as DNA, the CDR3 is TGTGCCAGCAGTGAATCGCCAGGACTCTACGAGCAGTACTTC.

The chain joins TRBV30 to TRBJ1-3, with D unresolved. The germline V gene has CDR1 GTSNPN and CDR2 SVGIG (reference sequence). This CDR3 has 13 residues. The V gene lost 4 bases and the J gene lost 4 bases, with 11 bases spanning the gap. This CDR3 reads CAWKGSRGNTIYF. DNA for the CDR3: TGTGCCTGGAAAGGGAGCCGCGGAAACACCATATATTTT.

J is TRBJ2-4 and V is TRBV5-6; D is undetermined. The length of the CDR3 is 16 residues. V was shortened by 0 bases and J by 0 bases, with 10 bases between the two germline ends. In germline, CDR1 is SGHDT, CDR2 YYEEEE. CDR3 sequence (DNA): TGTGCCAGCAGCTTGGTCTCCGCCGGAGCCAAAAACATTCAGTACTTC. Translation gives CASSLVSAGAKNIQYF.

Turning to this clone: This sequence may be a read error, since a much larger clone differs from it by one base. The J gene is TRBJ2-7, the V gene TRBV6-1; D is possibly TRBD1 (6 bases). V was pared by 2 bases and J by 4 bases, with 6 bases between. The CDR3 consists of 12 residues. Germline CDR1 and CDR2: MNHNS and SASEGT. The CDR3 reads CASSETGYEQYF. The DNA for the CDR3 is TGTGCCAGCAGTGAAACAGGGTACGAGCAGTACTTC.

The chain is built from TRBV11-2 and TRBJ2-7; maybe TRBD2 (5 bases). This CDR3 is built from 15 residues. With 1 base removed from V and 2 bases from J, the gap between germline ends came to 12 bases. Germline CDR1 SGHAT, CDR2 FQNNGV. CDR3 sequence: CASSLATGSTYEQYF. The CDR3 DNA reads as TGTGCCAGCAGCTTAGCTACGGGATCCACCTACGAGCAGTACTTC.

The rearrangement uses TRBV25-1 and TRBJ2-5; tentative D call: TRBD2 (5 bases). CDR3 length: 13 residues. Germline CDR1 reads MGHDK; CDR2 reads SYGVNS. V was shortened by 1 base and J by 5 bases, with 8 bases between the two germline ends. CDR3 amino acids: CASSELGEETQYF. CDR3 nucleotides: TGTGCCAGCAGTGAATTGGGAGAGGAGACCCAGTACTTC.

A few counts support this clone. The chain has TRBV29-1 and TRBJ1-1; D might be TRBD1 (5 bases). The V gene lost 3 bases and the J gene lost 4 bases, with 9 bases spanning the gap. The CDR3 contains 12 residues. Looked up from germline, CDR1 is SQVTM and CDR2 is ANQGSEA. CDR3 loop: CSVDRDSTEAFF. The CDR3 coding sequence is TGCAGCGTTGACAGGGATTCCACTGAAGCTTTCTTT.

This clone was found once. The chain carries TRBV28 and TRBJ2-2, with 12 positions matching TRBD2. V lost 5 bases, J lost 6 bases, and 7 bases stayed unmatched. The germline V gene has CDR1 MDHEN and CDR2 SYDVKM. The CDR3 is made up of 16 amino acids. The CDR3 DNA follows: TGTGCCAGCAGTCCTAGGACTAGCGGGGTATCCGGGGAGCTGTTTTTT. Translating it yields CASSPRTSGVSGELFF.

This clone was seen more than once but under ten times. V is TRBV7-9 and J is TRBJ1-1; tentative D call: TRBD1 (6 bases). V gave up 5 bases and J gave up 2 bases, with 15 bases separating them. The CDR3 runs 15 residues. The germline CDR1 and CDR2 sequences are SEHNR and FQNEAQ (reference sequence). This CDR3 reads CASSPQGGLNTEAFF. CDR3 sequence (DNA): TGTGCCAGCAGCCCACAGGGAGGGCTCAACACTGAAGCTTTCTTT.

This clone was seen repeatedly, ten times or more. This sequence joins TRBV14 and TRBJ1-6; TRBD1 aligns across 8 bases. Per the germline V gene, CDR1 is SGHDN and CDR2 is FVKESK. There are 15 residues in the CDR3. The junction had 2 bases not matched to a gene; V was cut back by 3 bases and J by 4 bases. The CDR3 bases are TGTGCCAGCAGCCAGGGACAGGTGTATAATTCACCCCTCCACTTT. Translated: CASSQGQVYNSPLHF. Full variable domain (outside the CDR3, taken from reference TRBV14 and TRBJ1-6): EAGVTQFPSHSVIEKGQTVTLRCDPISGHDNLYWYRRVMGKEIKFLLHFVKESKQDESGMPNNRFLAERTGGTYSTLKVQPAELEDSGVYFCASSQGQVYNSPLHFGNGTRLTVT.

The rearrangement uses TRBV21-1 and TRBJ2-7; whether TRBD2, the table's D call, matches the DNA was not checked. TRBV21-1 is a recognized pseudogene. This CDR3 region has 18 residues. In DNA, the CDR3 is TGTGCCAGCAGCAAACGGTCCTCACGGGATGAAGTCCACTACGAGCAGTACTTC. It translates to CASSKRSSRDEVHYEQYF.

This chain links TRBV27 with TRBJ2-3; no firm D call. Trimming stripped 7 bases from V and 2 bases from J, with 19 bases between. Germline assignment: CDR1 MNHEY and CDR2 SMNVEV (reference sequence). This CDR3 contains 16 residues. CDR3: CASKFLAPLDTDTQYF. DNA for the CDR3: TGTGCCAGCAAGTTTTTGGCCCCGCTTGACACAGATACGCAGTATTTT.

The chain joins TRBV30 to TRBJ1-2; D may be TRBD1 (6 bases). Germline values: CDR1 GTSNPN, CDR2 SVGIG (reference sequence). V lost 1 base, J lost 5 bases, and 14 bases lay in between. The CDR3 is 14 amino acids. As DNA, the CDR3 is TGTGCCTGGAGTGGGGACACATTTCGGTATGGCTACACCTTC. This codes for CAWSGDTFRYGYTF.

The chain is built from TRBV9 and TRBJ2-1; D unresolved. The CDR3 covers 13 residues. Trimming stripped 7 bases from V and 5 bases from J, with 13 bases between. Germline values: CDR1 SGDLS, CDR2 YYNGEE. Here the CDR3 reads CASSSLRNNEQFF. The CDR3 nucleotides read TGTGCCAGCTCCTCCCTGAGGAACAATGAGCAGTTCTTC.

This sequence joins TRBV5-5 and TRBJ2-7; possibly TRBD2 for D (5 bases). The CDR3 length is 14 residues. Germline V gene lookup returns CDR1 SGHKS and CDR2 YYEKEE (reference sequence). The V end was cut by 0 bases, the J end by 0 bases, with 7 bases between. The CDR3 nucleotides are TGTGCCAGCAGCTTGGACGGGGTCTCCTACGAGCAGTACTTC. Its translation: CASSLDGVSYEQYF.

V and J are TRBV14 and TRBJ2-5, with 11 bases that match TRBD2. The V gene's germline CDR1 is SGHDN and CDR2 FVKESK. V lost 1 base to trimming and J lost 11 bases; unmatched junction nucleotides: 9. The CDR3 length is 15 residues. CDR3 DNA: TGTGCCAGCAGCCAAGGGGGACTAGCGGTACGGGAGCAGTACTTC. This sequence encodes CASSQGGLAVREQYF.

The rearrangement links TRBV7-9 to TRBJ2-2, with 9 bases lining up with TRBD2. The CDR3 is made up of 16 amino acids. The germline V gene encodes CDR1 SEHNR and CDR2 FQNEAQ (reference sequence). The V and J ends lost 1 base and 3 bases, in that order; junction bases with no gene match: 3. The CDR3 coding sequence is TGTGCCAGCAGCTTAGACAGCGGGGGGTACACCGGGGAGCTGTTTTTT. It specifies CASSLDSGGYTGELFF.

Here the CDR3 DNA reads TGTGCCAGTAGTACGCACAGGGCAAATACCTATGGCTACACCTTC. Translation gives CASSTHRANTYGYTF. The chain couples TRBV19 to TRBJ1-2; perhaps TRBD1 as D (6 bases). The CDR3 has 15 residues. Germline loops: CDR1 LNHDA, CDR2 SQIVND (reference sequence). Trimming pared 4 bases from V and 4 bases from J, leaving 16 bases between.

The chain couples TRBV10-3 to TRBJ1-1; 7 bases map to TRBD1. Per germline, CDR1 ENHRY and CDR2 SYGVKD. Trimming cost V 3 bases and J 0 bases; bases outside gene matches: 1. The CDR3 loop spans 14 amino acids. As DNA, the CDR3 is TGTGCCATCAGTGAACAGGGGATGAACACTGAAGCTTTCTTT. This codes for CAISEQGMNTEAFF.

The chain couples TRBV2 to TRBJ1-6; D unclear. CDR1 and CDR2 from the germline V gene are SNHLY and FYNNEI. Trimming removed 6 bases from V and 5 bases from J, with 8 bases in between. There are 13 residues in the CDR3. CDR3 sequence: CASRRRDNSPLHF. CDR3 DNA sequence: TGTGCCAGCAGGCGGCGGGATAATTCACCCCTCCACTTT.

The chain has TRBV7-2 and TRBJ2-5; TRBD1 might be the D (6 bases). The CDR3 has 12 residues. Trimming left V 4 bases short and J 13 bases short, with 16 bases between. Germline CDR1 is SGHTA and CDR2 is FQGNSA. The CDR3 loop reads CASSSSGHTTYF. The CDR3 region has the DNA TGTGCCAGCAGCTCATCGGGACACACCACGTACTTC.

The CDR3 coding sequence is TGCGCCAGCAGCTTGGGGGGACAGGGGGCTCGTGTGGAGACCCAGTACTTC. It translates to CASSLGGQGARVETQYF. The chain joins TRBV5-1 to TRBJ2-5; TRBD1 aligns across 12 bases. Germline V gene sequence: CDR1 SGHRS, CDR2 YFSETQ. Unmatched junction bases numbered 8, after V lost 0 bases and J lost 5 bases. The CDR3 spans 17 residues.

The genes are TRBV27 and TRBJ2-7; 9 bases are a match to TRBD1. CDR3 size: 15 residues. J was trimmed by 3 bases and V by 6 bases; bases with no gene match: 9. In germline, CDR1 is MNHEY, CDR2 SMNVEV (reference sequence). The CDR3 coding sequence is TGTGCCAGCAGCCGAAGACAGGGGGTTTTCTACGAGCAGTACTTC. It translates to CASSRRQGVFYEQYF.

This clone was detected a few times. The chain joins TRBV9 to TRBJ1-1, with a tentative D call TRBD1 (5 bases). In germline, CDR1 is SGDLS, CDR2 YYNGEE. The CDR3 spans 15 residues. Between the trimmed V and J ends, which lost 4 bases and 4 bases, there was a span of 17 bases. CDR3 in DNA: TGTGCCAGCAGCCGAACCGGCGGGGCGGGCACTGAAGCTTTCTTT. Translation: CASSRTGGAGTEAFF.

This clone showed up just once. The chain combines TRBV25-1 with TRBJ2-6, with 7 positions matching TRBD1. CDR1 and CDR2 (germline): MGHDK, SYGVNS. The CDR3 is 16 residues long. Trimming cost V 7 bases and J 2 bases; bases outside gene matches: 8. CDR3 loop: CASTPRQGTGANVLTF. In DNA, the CDR3 is TGTGCCAGCACCCCCAGACAGGGCACTGGGGCCAACGTCCTGACTTTC.

The rearrangement links TRBV18 to TRBJ2-7, with TRBD2 as a possible D gene (5 bases). Between the trimmed V and J ends, which lost 2 bases and 2 bases, there was a span of 7 bases. Germline CDR1 and CDR2: KGHSH and LQKENI. CDR3 length: 13 amino acids. CDR3 in amino acids: CASSPTGTYEQYF. For the CDR3, the DNA is TGTGCCAGCTCACCAACGGGAACCTACGAGCAGTACTTC.

This chain joins TRBV25-1 and TRBJ2-2, with 9 bases identical to TRBD1. Per germline, CDR1 MGHDK and CDR2 SYGVNS. The ends lost 3 bases at V and 3 bases at J; junction bases unmatched: 5. The CDR3 sequence is 16 residues long. The CDR3 sequence: CASSEGRTGDTGELFF. CDR3 bases: TGTGCCAGCAGTGAGGGTAGGACAGGGGACACCGGGGAGCTGTTTTTT.